This T cell receptor (beta chain) was recorded in a study of blood T cell repertoires in COVID-19. Authors' analysis steps: Reference gene primer amplification gave nucleated cell count estimates. Assay used: immunoSEQ multiplex PCR; TCRdb lists only in-frame clones, some missing. V, J and clone size reflect that table, while D and trimming were determined from the DNA. The table shows a few hundred thousand clones, with 70% to 90% occurring only once. This CDR3 is 12 amino acids long. V was cut by 0 bases and J by 10 bases, with 10 bases left in between. CDR1 and CDR2 (germline): LGHNA, YSLEER. The sequenced sample consisted of peripheral blood. This clonotype was sampled from a woman aged 45-59 years who had recovered from COVID-19. The rearrangement links TRBV4-3 to TRBJ2-7; D may be TRBD2 (5 bases). CDR3 DNA: TGCGCCAGCAGCCAAGAAAGAGGGAAACAGTACTTC. It yields the protein CASSQERGKQYF.